A single sample is the source of the 20 T cell receptor beta chains below, sequenced in a study of memory CD4+ T cells and cytomegalovirus serostatus. Assay used: immunoSEQ multiplex PCR; TCRdb lists only in-frame clones, some missing. Of some 60,000 clones in the sample, roughly 81% were seen once. Single viable CD3+CD4+CD8-CD45RO+ cells were sorted as the memory CD4+ T cells. Sequenced sample: memory CD4+ T cells from blood. The receptors stem from an adult in good health and CMV-seronegative.

The rearrangement links TRBV7-9 to TRBJ1-3; weak D call: TRBD1 (5 bases). Germline CDR1 is SEHNR and CDR2 is FQNEAQ (reference sequence). This CDR3 region has 14 residues. Trimming took off 5 bases at V and 7 bases at J, with 15 bases between the two ends. The CDR3 DNA follows: TGTGCCAGCAGCCCCGGACGGGGCCGGAACACCATATATTTT. It codes for CASSPGRGRNTIYF.

The V call is TRBV30, the J call TRBJ2-1, with 9 nucleotides matching TRBD2. Per germline, CDR1 GTSNPN and CDR2 SVGIG (reference sequence). The V gene end was trimmed by 5 bases and the J gene end by 7 bases; junction bases not matched to a gene: 9. The CDR3 contains 14 residues. The CDR3: CAWDPGLATNEQFF. The CDR3, as DNA: TGTGCCTGGGACCCGGGACTAGCAACGAATGAGCAGTTCTTC.

V and J are TRBV5-4 and TRBJ1-2, with no clear D. The V gene lost 1 base and the J gene lost 0 bases, with 10 bases spanning the gap. The CDR3 has 15 amino acids. The germline gives CDR1 SGHNT, CDR2 YYREEE (reference sequence). The CDR3 loop is CASSLWHATNYGYTF. The CDR3 nucleotides read TGTGCCAGCAGCTTGTGGCATGCCACTAACTATGGCTACACCTTC.

The gene calls are TRBV4-2 and TRBJ1-1; D not resolved. The length of the CDR3 is 13 residues. Deletions cut 4 bases from V and 3 bases from J, with 9 bases between. Per germline, CDR1 LGHNA and CDR2 YNFKEQ. CDR3 in DNA: TGTGCCAGCAGCCGAAAGACGGACACTGAAGCTTTCTTT. Translation gives CASSRKTDTEAFF.

The chain joins TRBV19 to TRBJ2-7; D may be TRBD2 (5 bases). V was pared by 5 bases and J by 4 bases, with 12 bases between. The CDR3 covers 13 residues. Germline V gene data show CDR1 as LNHDA and CDR2 as SQIVND (reference sequence). For the CDR3, the DNA is TGTGCCAGTAGTGACCGGGATAGATACGAGCAGTACTTC. This translates into CASSDRDRYEQYF.

J is TRBJ1-5 and V is TRBV7-2, with D hard to call. Trimming took 2 bases from V and 3 from J, leaving 11 bases between them. The CDR3 runs 15 residues. Germline V CDR1 and CDR2: SGHTA, FQGNSA. CDR3 residues: CASSLLGFTNQPQHF. The CDR3 DNA follows: TGTGCCAGCAGCTTACTGGGATTTACCAATCAGCCCCAGCATTTT.

The rearrangement joins TRBV7-8 to TRBJ2-2, with no clear D. CDR1 and CDR2 (germline): SGHVS, FQNEAQ. The CDR3 length is 16 residues. The V and J ends lost 1 base and 0 bases respectively, with 9 bases between them. The CDR3 DNA is TGTGCCAGCAGCTTAGTGGCAGATCCGAACACCGGGGAGCTGTTTTTT. It specifies CASSLVADPNTGELFF. The full variable domain, its missing parts supplied by reference TRBV7-8 and TRBJ2-2, is GAGVSQSPRYKVAKRGQDVALRCDPISGHVSLFWYQQALGQGPEFLTYFQNEAQLDKSGLPSDRFFAERPEGSVSTLKIQRTQQEDSAVYLCASSLVADPNTGELFFGEGSRLTVL.

The table lists this clone with a count of one. This chain joins TRBV11-3 and TRBJ2-3; D is unclear. Germline values: CDR1 SGHNT, CDR2 YENEEA. The CDR3 is made up of 14 amino acids. V lost 5 bases and J 4 bases, leaving 13 bases between the germline ends. The CDR3 DNA reads as TGTGCCAGCAGCCATTCCCGACTTGCAGATACGCAGTATTTT. It encodes CASSHSRLADTQYF.

V is TRBV28 and J is TRBJ1-5; 9 bases are shared with TRBD1. This CDR3 spans 15 amino acids. Unmatched junction bases numbered 5, after V lost 6 bases and J lost 2 bases. Germline assignment: CDR1 MDHEN and CDR2 SYDVKM. The chain's CDR3 is CASRGGQGGNQPQHF. The CDR3, as DNA: TGTGCCAGCAGGGGGGGACAGGGCGGCAATCAGCCCCAGCATTTT.

This clone was observed once. CDR3 amino acids: CACLGSGVGEKLFF. CDR3 nucleotides: TGTGCCTGCCTCGGCAGCGGGGTGGGGGAAAAACTGTTTTTT. The chain uses TRBV30 and TRBJ1-4; D unresolved. Germline V CDR1 and CDR2: GTSNPN, SVGIG (reference sequence). CDR3 length equals 14 residues. V was clipped by 6 bases and J by 8 bases, with 19 bases between them.

This clone showed up just once. The chain employs TRBV10-1 and TRBJ2-7, with D hard to call. Deletions cut 1 base from V and 0 bases from J, with 1 base between. Germline V CDR1 and CDR2: WNHNN, SYGVQD (reference sequence). This CDR3 is 12 amino acids long. CDR3 residues: CASSEFSYEQYF. The CDR3 DNA is TGCGCCAGCAGTGAGTTCTCCTACGAGCAGTACTTC.

This chain joins TRBV9 and TRBJ1-1, with D unresolved. This CDR3 is built from 16 residues. V lost 1 base and J lost 0, with 13 bases in between. Germline CDR1 and CDR2: SGDLS and YYNGEE. The CDR3 here is CASSVTQAPLNTEAFF. As DNA, the CDR3 is TGTGCCAGCAGCGTAACCCAAGCACCCTTGAACACTGAAGCTTTCTTT.

The chain recombines TRBV7-9 with TRBJ1-1, with D perhaps TRBD1 (6 bases). The CDR3 totals 13 residues. Trimming shortened V by 5 bases and J by 5 bases, and 12 bases separated the two germline ends. Germline V gene data show CDR1 as SEHNR and CDR2 as FQNEAQ (reference sequence). As DNA, the CDR3 is TGTGCCAGCAGCAAAAACAGGGAAACTGAAGCTTTCTTT. Its protein product is CASSKNRETEAFF.

Details on this clone: Within the sample, other DNA sequences also encode this same CDR3. The chain couples TRBV5-1 to TRBJ2-3; 11 nucleotides match TRBD1. Germline CDR1 is SGHRS and CDR2 is YFSETQ. The CDR3 loop spans 15 amino acids. V was clipped by 0 bases and J by 5 bases; unmatched bases: 2. This CDR3 is CASSLGTGGRDTQYF. The CDR3 coding sequence is TGCGCCAGCAGCTTGGGGACAGGGGGCAGAGATACGCAGTATTTT.

The V call is TRBV5-8, the J call TRBJ1-1, with D possibly matching TRBD1 (6 bases). Trimming took 4 bases from V and 11 from J, leaving 21 bases between them. CDR1 is SGHTS and CDR2 is YDEGEE in the germline V gene. The CDR3 contains 14 residues. CDR3 nucleotides: TGTGCCAGCAGCGGGGGGCCGAGTTATCGGGGGGCTTTCTTT. This gives the protein CASSGGPSYRGAFF.

This clone has a single count. CDR3 DNA: TGTGCCAGCAGCTTAGGCTTCGGGAGCTCTGGAAACACCATATATTTT. Translated: CASSLGFGSSGNTIYF. The chain couples TRBV7-9 to TRBJ1-3, with D hard to call. Trimming pared 1 base from V and 0 bases from J, leaving 10 bases between. The CDR3 covers 16 residues. Germline values: CDR1 SEHNR, CDR2 FQNEAQ (reference sequence).

This chain links TRBV2 with TRBJ1-5, with 7 bases aligning to TRBD1. The V segment lost 6 bases and the J segment 3 bases; nucleotides outside the gene matches: 5. The CDR3 length is 14 residues. CDR1 SNHLY and CDR2 FYNNEI come from the germline V gene. CDR3 DNA sequence: TGTGCCAGCAGCGAGACAGGGTTCAATCAGCCCCAGCATTTT. It translates to CASSETGFNQPQHF.

This chain connects TRBV11-3 to TRBJ2-1; D gene uncertain. V shed 6 bases and J shed 10 bases, with 10 bases lying between them. Germline V gives CDR1 SGHNT, CDR2 YENEEA. The CDR3 extends over 11 amino acids. DNA of the CDR3: TGTGCCAGCAGAGACTCAAGGGAGCAGTTCTTC. It encodes CASRDSREQFF. The full variable domain, with the rest looked up from reference TRBV11-3 and TRBJ2-1, is EAGVVQSPRYKIIEKKQPVAFWCNPISGHNTLYWYLQNLGQGPELLIRYENEEAVDDSQLPKDRFSAERLKGVDSTLKIQPAELGDSAVYLCASRDSREQFFGPGTRLTVL.

This chain uses TRBV4-3 with TRBJ1-1; 9 bases line up with TRBD1. The V segment lost 3 bases and the J segment 10 bases; nucleotides outside the gene matches: 3. The germline gives CDR1 LGHNA, CDR2 YSLEER. This CDR3 is built from 12 residues. CDR3 protein: CASSHTTGGAFF. The CDR3 nucleotides read TGCGCCAGCAGCCATACGACAGGGGGAGCTTTCTTT.

The chain links TRBV7-2 to TRBJ1-1; D remains ambiguous. CDR1 is SGHTA and CDR2 is FQGNSA in the germline V gene. V gave up 1 base and J gave up 0 bases, with 6 bases separating them. The CDR3 sequence is 14 residues long. The CDR3 spells CASSLVPVNTEAFF. Written as DNA, the CDR3 is TGTGCCAGCAGCTTAGTCCCCGTGAACACTGAAGCTTTCTTT.